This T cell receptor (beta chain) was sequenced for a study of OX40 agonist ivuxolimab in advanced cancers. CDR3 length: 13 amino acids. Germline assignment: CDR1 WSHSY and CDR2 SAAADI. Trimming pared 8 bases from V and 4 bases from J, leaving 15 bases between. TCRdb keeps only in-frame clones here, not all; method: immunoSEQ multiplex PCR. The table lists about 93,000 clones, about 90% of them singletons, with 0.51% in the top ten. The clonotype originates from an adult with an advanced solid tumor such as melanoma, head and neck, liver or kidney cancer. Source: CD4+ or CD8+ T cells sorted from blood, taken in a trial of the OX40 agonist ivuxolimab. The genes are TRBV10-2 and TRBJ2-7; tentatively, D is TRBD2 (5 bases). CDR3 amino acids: CASGERRGYEQYF. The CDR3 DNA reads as TGCGCCAGCGGGGAGCGCCGGGGATACGAGCAGTACTTC.